This TCR beta chain emerged from a study of beta chain features in type 1 diabetes. The study reverse transcribed the entire isolated RNA, so it sequenced expressed TCRB transcripts. Libraries were prepared by immunoSEQ multiplex PCR; TCRdb keeps only in-frame clonotypes and omits some of them. The sample lists about 150,000 clones; over 7.5% were seen once. Germline CDR1 reads LNHDA; CDR2 reads SQIVND (reference sequence). The CDR3 is 15 amino acids. V lost 5 bases to trimming and J lost 3 bases; unmatched junction nucleotides: 7. V and J are TRBV19 and TRBJ2-7, with TRBD2 identical over 10 bases. The sequenced sample was central memory CD4+ T cells from blood. The source is a man aged 18 to 29 in good health. DNA for the CDR3: TGTGCCAGTAGTTCCGAGCGGGAGGGCCTCTACGAGCAGTACTTC. This sequence encodes CASSSEREGLYEQYF.